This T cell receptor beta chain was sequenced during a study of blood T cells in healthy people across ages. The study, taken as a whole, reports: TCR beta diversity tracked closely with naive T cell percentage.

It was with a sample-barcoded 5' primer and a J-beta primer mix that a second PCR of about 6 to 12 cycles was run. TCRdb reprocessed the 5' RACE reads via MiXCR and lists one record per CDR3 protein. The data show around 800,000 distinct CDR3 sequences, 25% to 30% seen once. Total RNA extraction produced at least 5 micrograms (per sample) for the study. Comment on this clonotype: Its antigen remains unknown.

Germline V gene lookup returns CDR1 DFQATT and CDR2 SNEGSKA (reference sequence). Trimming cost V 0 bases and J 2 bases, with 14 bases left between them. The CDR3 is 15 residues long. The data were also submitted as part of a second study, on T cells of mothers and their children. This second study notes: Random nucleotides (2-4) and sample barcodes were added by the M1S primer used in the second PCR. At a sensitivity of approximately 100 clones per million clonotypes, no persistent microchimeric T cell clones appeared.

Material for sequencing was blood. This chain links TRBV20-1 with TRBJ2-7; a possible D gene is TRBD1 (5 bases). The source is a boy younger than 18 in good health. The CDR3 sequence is CSARDPGSTTYEQYF. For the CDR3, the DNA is TGCAGTGCTAGAGATCCAGGGTCCACTACCTACGAGCAGTACTTC.